These T cell receptor beta chains were read from a single sample in a study of blood T cell repertoires in COVID-19. TCRdb keeps only in-frame clones here, not all; method: immunoSEQ multiplex PCR. The data contain approximately 140,000 clones, 80% to 90% of them singletons. Sequenced input: peripheral blood. The receptors stem from a man aged 18 to 30 with COVID-19, enrolled during active disease. Each CDR3 is given with its conserved first and last residue. A D gene is named only where the DNA matches it firmly. Clone size appears in some rows only: once, few, many, or a class for an expanded clone.

TRBV11-2	NA	TRBJ2-6	NA	CASSLDPSRAESGANVLTF	TGTGCCAGCAGCTTAGATCCGTCCAGGGCGGAATCTGGGGCCAACGTCCTGACTTTC
TRBV28	NA	TRBJ2-1	TRBD2	CASSLGGGRATNEQFF	TGTGCCAGCAGTTTAGGGGGCGGGAGGGCCACGAATGAGCAGTTCTTC
TRBV28	NA	TRBJ2-7	NA	CASISATRTYEQYF	TGTGCCAGCATATCCGCGACGCGGACCTACGAGCAGTACTTC
TRBV28	NA	TRBJ1-5	NA	CATRTEGAISNQPQHF	TGTGCCACGAGGACGGAAGGGGCAATAAGCAATCAGCCCCAGCATTTT
TRBV10-3	NA	TRBJ2-3	NA	CAIEATRGGGITDTQYF	TGTGCCATAGAAGCAACGAGGGGAGGAGGGATCACAGATACGCAGTATTTT
TRBV30	NA	TRBJ1-2	NA	CAWSFRVRGYTF	TGTGCCTGGAGTTTCAGGGTTCGAGGCTACACCTTC
TRBV7-2	NA	TRBJ2-5	NA	CASSPRRQIQETQYF	TGTGCCAGCAGCCCGAGGCGGCAAATTCAAGAGACCCAGTACTTC
TRBV7-2	NA	TRBJ2-1	NA	CASSLCEDAQFF	TGTGCCAGCAGCTTATGTGAGGATGCACAGTTCTTC
TRBV9	NA	TRBJ2-5	TRBD2	CASSVGGSLETQYF	TGTGCCAGCAGCGTAGGCGGGAGTCTCGAGACCCAGTACTTC
TRBV29-1	NA	TRBJ1-2	TRBD1	CSVERGTGGNGYTF	TGCAGCGTTGAACGAGGGACAGGGGGAAATGGCTACACCTTC
TRBV7-9	few	TRBJ2-4	TRBD2	CASSSSRTSGRSAKNIQYF	TGTGCCAGCAGCTCCTCGAGGACTAGCGGGAGGTCGGCCAAAAACATTCAGTACTTC
TRBV11-1	NA	TRBJ2-1	NA	CASSFHSYNEQFF	TGTGCCAGCAGCTTTCACAGCTACAATGAGCAGTTCTTC